Reported below is one T cell receptor (beta chain). Researchers divided each subset's genomic DNA evenly across several immunoSEQ plates. It was approximately 300 ng DNA, roughly 30,000 T cell genomes, that went into each replicate PCR of unsorted PBMC. The sequencing of unsorted PBMC DNA took place on ten immunoSEQ deep assay plates. TCRdb keeps only in-frame clones here, not all; method: immunoSEQ multiplex PCR. The table shows about half a million clones, with over 75% occurring only once. V was pared by 4 bases and J by 7 bases, with 8 bases between. This CDR3 comprises 12 residues. The germline CDR1 and CDR2 sequences are SGHTA and FQGNSA. These data are taken from a study of shared clonotypes between healthy human individuals.

The clonotype comes from a middle-aged woman in good health. Some clones in this sample may be carry-over from other donors' samples. The sequencing input was PBMCs. The chain joins TRBV7-2 to TRBJ1-3; no definite D call. The CDR3 sequence is CASSSGWNTIYF. Written as DNA, the CDR3 is TGTGCCAGCAGCTCTGGTTGGAACACCATATATTTT.